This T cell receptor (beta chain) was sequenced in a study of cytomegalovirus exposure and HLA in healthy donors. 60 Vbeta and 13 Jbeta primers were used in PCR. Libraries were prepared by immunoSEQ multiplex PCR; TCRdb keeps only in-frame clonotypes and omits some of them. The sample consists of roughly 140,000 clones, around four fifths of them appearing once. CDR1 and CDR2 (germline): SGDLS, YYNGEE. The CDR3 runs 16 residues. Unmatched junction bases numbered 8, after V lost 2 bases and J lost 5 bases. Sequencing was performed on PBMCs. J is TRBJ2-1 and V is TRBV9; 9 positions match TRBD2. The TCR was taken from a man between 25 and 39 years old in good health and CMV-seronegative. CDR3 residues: CASSVFSGSRNNEQFF. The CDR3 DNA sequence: TGTGCCAGCAGCGTTTTTAGCGGGAGTAGGAACAATGAGCAGTTCTTC. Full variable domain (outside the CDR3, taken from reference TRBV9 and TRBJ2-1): DSGVTQTPKHLITATGQRVTLRCSPRSGDLSVYWYQQSLDQGLQFLIQYYNGEERAKGNILERFSAQQFPDLHSELNLSSLELGDSALYFCASSVFSGSRNNEQFFGPGTRLTVL.